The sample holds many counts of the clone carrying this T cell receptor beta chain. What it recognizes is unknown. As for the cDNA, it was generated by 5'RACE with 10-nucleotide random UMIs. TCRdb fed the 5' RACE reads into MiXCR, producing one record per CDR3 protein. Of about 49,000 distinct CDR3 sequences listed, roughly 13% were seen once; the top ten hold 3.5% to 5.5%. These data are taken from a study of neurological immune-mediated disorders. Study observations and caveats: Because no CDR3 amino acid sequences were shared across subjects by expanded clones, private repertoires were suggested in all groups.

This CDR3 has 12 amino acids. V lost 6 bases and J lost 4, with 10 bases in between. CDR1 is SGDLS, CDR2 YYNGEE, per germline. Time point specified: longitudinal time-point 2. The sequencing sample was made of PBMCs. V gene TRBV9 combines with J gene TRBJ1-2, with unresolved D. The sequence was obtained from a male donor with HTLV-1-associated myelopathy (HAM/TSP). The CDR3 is CASKRDGYGYTF. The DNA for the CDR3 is TGTGCCAGCAAGCGGGATGGCTATGGCTACACCTTC.